Listed below are T cell receptor beta chains from one sample, sequenced in a study of neurological immune-mediated disorders. Using its own MiXCR run on the 5' RACE reads, TCRdb lists one record per CDR3 protein. The data show just over 95,000 distinct CDR3 sequences, with roughly 3.5% seen just once and about 6% held by the top ten. Sequencing used PBMCs. Receptor source: a woman between 18 and 30 years old with multiple sclerosis. CDR3s include the opening cysteine and the closing phenylalanine or tryptophan. A D gene is named only where the DNA matches it firmly. Clone size appears in some rows only: once, few, many, or a class for an expanded clone.

j_call | d_call | v_call | clone_size | cdr3_aa | cdr3_nt
TRBJ2-7 | TRBD2 | TRBV5-5 | many | CASSLASGDYEQYF | TGTGCCAGCAGCTTAGCTAGCGGGGACTACGAGCAGTACTTC
TRBJ1-6 | . | TRBV6-5 | . | CASSSDYGLSTLNF | TGTGCCAGCAGTAGCGACTACGGGCTATCAACCCTCAACTTT
TRBJ1-2 | . | TRBV5-1 | many | CASSLGQTANYGYTF | TGCGCCAGCAGCTTGGGACAGACTGCTAACTATGGCTACACCTTC
TRBJ1-1 | . | TRBV10-3 | many | CAISSSGAGRGTEAFF | TGTGCCATCAGTTCGAGTGGGGCAGGGAGAGGCACTGAAGCTTTCTTT
TRBJ1-2 | . | TRBV20-1 | . | CSATGSGGDGYTF | TGCAGTGCTACGGGAAGTGGAGGTGATGGCTACACCTTC
TRBJ2-2 | . | TRBV20-1 | many | CSARWEGTGELFF | TGCAGTGCGCGGTGGGAAGGTACCGGGGAGCTGTTTTTT
TRBJ1-2 | TRBD1 | TRBV20-1 | . | CSASQGRVYGYTF | TGCAGTGCTTCACAGGGGCGAGTCTATGGCTACACCTTC
TRBJ2-1 | . | TRBV6-2/TRBV6-3 | many | CASTWGNGFQFF | TGTGCCAGCACCTGGGGGAATGGATTCCAGTTCTTC
TRBJ1-6 | . | TRBV5-1 | . | CASSSTSTLNF | TGCGCCAGCAGCTCAACCTCAACCCTCAACTTT
TRBJ2-7 | TRBD2 | TRBV20-1 | many | CSARDELAGTYEQYF | TGCAGTGCTAGAGATGAACTAGCGGGAACCTACGAGCAGTACTTC
TRBJ2-5 | . | TRBV20-1 | many | CSASGTHNQETQYF | TGCAGTGCTAGCGGGACACATAACCAAGAGACCCAGTACTTC
TRBJ1-1 | TRBD1 | TRBV20-1 | many | CSARADRDAEAFF | TGCAGTGCTAGAGCCGACAGGGACGCTGAAGCTTTCTTT
TRBJ2-7 | . | TRBV7-2 | many | CASSLSGQTTYEQYF | TGTGCCAGCAGCTTAAGTGGACAGACTACCTACGAGCAGTACTTC
TRBJ2-3 | . | TRBV29-1 | many | CSVEGRLTDTQYF | TGCAGCGTTGAAGGGCGGCTCACAGATACGCAGTATTTT
TRBJ2-1 | TRBD2 | TRBV11-2 | many | CASSSNLAGGLNEQFF | TGTGCCAGCAGCTCAAACCTAGCGGGGGGACTCAATGAGCAGTTCTTC
TRBJ2-7 | TRBD2 | TRBV27 | many | CASRGSGGPYEQYF | TGTGCCAGCAGAGGAAGCGGGGGACCCTACGAGCAGTACTTC
TRBJ2-1 | . | TRBV28 | many | CASSLWTEGQFF | TGTGCCAGCAGTTTATGGACTGAGGGGCAGTTCTTC
TRBJ2-3 | . | TRBV7-8 | many | CASSTVHPGRLTDTQYF | TGTGCCAGCAGCACCGTCCACCCGGGACGCCTCACAGATACGCAGTATTTT
TRBJ2-3 | . | TRBV29-1 | many | CSVEGSTQYF | TGCAGCGTTGAGGGCAGTACGCAGTATTTT
TRBJ2-7 | TRBD1 | TRBV19 | many | CASSIYQGAYEQYF | TGTGCCAGTAGTATTTACCAGGGGGCCTACGAGCAGTACTTC
TRBJ2-7 | . | TRBV7-8 | many | CASSLGPWGSYEQYF | TGTGCCAGCAGCTTGGGACCATGGGGCTCCTACGAGCAGTACTTC
TRBJ1-2 | . | TRBV6-2/TRBV6-3 | few | CASILSGGYLVDGYTF | TGTGCCAGCATTCTAAGCGGCGGGTACCTAGTGGATGGCTACACCTTC
TRBJ1-1 | TRBD1 | TRBV5-1 | many | CASSLQGAENTEAFF | TGCGCCAGCAGCCTACAGGGGGCCGAGAACACTGAAGCTTTCTTT
TRBJ2-7 | . | TRBV7-2 | many | CASSLVSGLSYEQYF | TGTGCCAGCAGCTTAGTGTCAGGACTCTCCTACGAGCAGTACTTC
TRBJ2-3 | . | TRBV7-3 | many | CASSPMGGGPTDTQYF | TGTGCCAGCAGCCCGATGGGAGGGGGGCCCACAGATACGCAGTATTTT
TRBJ1-1 | . | TRBV10-3 | many | CAIRGSWSGTEAFF | TGTGCCATCAGGGGATCTTGGTCAGGCACTGAAGCTTTCTTT
TRBJ2-7 | . | TRBV7-8 | many | CASSLPTGPNYEQYF | TGTGCCAGCAGTCTCCCCACTGGGCCCAACTACGAGCAGTACTTC
TRBJ2-7 | . | TRBV4-2 | . | CASSQAGVGQYF | TGTGCCAGCAGCCAAGCCGGGGTAGGACAGTACTTC
TRBJ1-5 | . | TRBV7-9 | many | CASSSEANQPQHF | TGTGCCAGCAGCTCAGAGGCCAATCAGCCCCAGCATTTT
TRBJ2-1 | . | TRBV29-1 | many | CSANTPYNEQFF | TGCAGCGCAAATACCCCCTACAATGAGCAGTTCTTC
TRBJ2-2 | TRBD2 | TRBV27 | many | CASRTSGGAGGGELFF | TGTGCCAGCAGGACTAGCGGGGGGGCCGGTGGCGGGGAGCTGTTTTTT
TRBJ1-2 | . | TRBV5-1 | many | CASSLDSFGNYGYTF | TGCGCCAGCAGCTTGGACAGTTTTGGGAACTATGGCTACACCTTC
TRBJ1-4 | . | TRBV5-5 | many | CASSLETGPVGKLFF | TGTGCCAGCAGCTTGGAGACAGGCCCGGTTGGAAAACTGTTTTTT
TRBJ2-1 | . | TRBV30 | many | CAWSVRGPSPFNEQFF | TGTGCCTGGAGTGTTAGGGGTCCCTCCCCTTTCAATGAGCAGTTCTTC
TRBJ2-7 | . | TRBV18 | many | CASSPPPATTYEQYF | TGTGCCAGCTCACCACCCCCGGCGACAACCTACGAGCAGTACTTC
TRBJ2-3 | . | TRBV20-1 | many | CSALDRAGVGRALDTQYF | TGCAGTGCCCTCGACAGGGCGGGGGTCGGGAGAGCCTTAGATACGCAGTATTTT
TRBJ2-1 | . | TRBV12-3/TRBV12-4 | many | CASSSLDEQFF | TGTGCCAGCAGCTCCTTGGATGAGCAGTTCTTC
TRBJ2-5 | TRBD2 | TRBV20-1 | many | CSMGLARTQYF | TGCTCAATGGGACTAGCGAGGACCCAGTACTTC
TRBJ2-7 | TRBD1 | TRBV30 | many | CAWSVPQGAYEQYF | TGTGCCTGGAGTGTGCCACAGGGGGCCTACGAGCAGTACTTC
TRBJ2-7 | . | TRBV12-3/TRBV12-4 | many | CASSLVGTNYEQYF | TGTGCCAGCAGTTTAGTGGGGACAAACTACGAGCAGTACTTC
TRBJ2-6 | . | TRBV4-2 | many | CASSQDASNSGANVLTF | TGTGCCAGCAGCCAAGATGCCTCCAACTCTGGGGCCAACGTCCTGACTTTC
TRBJ2-7 | . | TRBV6-2/TRBV6-3 | few | CASSESGHLHYEQYF | TGTGCCAGCAGCGAGTCGGGACACCTCCACTACGAGCAGTACTTC
TRBJ2-7 | . | TRBV28 | many | CASRGSAGARWQYF | TGTGCCAGCCGCGGGTCGGCAGGGGCTCGGTGGCAGTACTTC
TRBJ1-4 | TRBD1 | TRBV7-2 | many | CASRPGTANEKLFF | TGTGCCAGCAGGCCGGGGACAGCTAATGAAAAACTGTTTTTT
TRBJ2-2 | . | TRBV5-1 | many | CASATDLGGGELFF | TGCGCCAGCGCCACGGATTTGGGGGGCGGGGAGCTGTTTTTT
TRBJ2-1 | TRBD2 | TRBV20-1 | many | CSAAPTSGSYNEQFF | TGCAGTGCTGCCCCCACTAGCGGGAGTTACAATGAGCAGTTCTTC
TRBJ2-1 | . | TRBV19 | few | CASSIAGESSEQFF | TGTGCCAGTAGTATTGCGGGTGAATCGAGTGAGCAGTTCTTC
TRBJ1-1 | TRBD1 | TRBV19 | . | CASSIGQGVKAFF | TGTGCCAGTAGTATCGGACAGGGAGTAAAAGCTTTCTTT
TRBJ2-3 | . | TRBV11-2 | many | CASSWRERTDTQYF | TGTGCCAGCAGCTGGAGGGAGCGCACAGATACGCAGTATTTT
TRBJ2-5 | TRBD2 | TRBV20-1 | many | CSAEAGGLRETQYF | TGCAGTGCGGAAGCGGGGGGGCTTCGGGAGACCCAGTACTTC
TRBJ2-3 | . | TRBV24-1 | many | CATSDWGRGRSTDTQYF | TGTGCCACCAGTGATTGGGGCAGGGGCCGGAGCACAGATACGCAGTATTTT
TRBJ1-4 | TRBD1 | TRBV5-1 | many | CASSAGQGWPGNEKLFF | TGCGCCAGCAGCGCTGGACAGGGGTGGCCTGGTAATGAAAAACTGTTTTTT
TRBJ1-1 | . | TRBV20-1 | many | CSARADGALRTEAFF | TGCAGTGCTAGGGCGGACGGCGCGTTAAGGACTGAAGCTTTCTTT
TRBJ1-1 | . | TRBV6-5 | many | CASSYSINRGGNTEAFF | TGTGCCAGCAGTTACTCGATCAACCGGGGTGGGAACACTGAAGCTTTCTTT
TRBJ2-5 | TRBD2 | TRBV12-3/TRBV12-4 | many | CASSRGGGQTQYF | TGTGCCAGCAGCCGGGGGGGTGGACAGACCCAGTACTTC
TRBJ2-5 | TRBD1 | TRBV20-1 | many | CSAPHLRTGTETQYF | TGCAGTGCTCCACATCTACGGACAGGGACAGAGACCCAGTACTTC
TRBJ1-2 | . | TRBV28 | many | CAGSSPPNYGYTF | TGTGCCGGGTCGAGTCCACCTAACTATGGCTACACCTTC
TRBJ2-1 | . | TRBV20-1 | many | CSARDVSRHNEQFF | TGCAGTGCTAGAGACGTCAGCCGTCACAATGAGCAGTTCTTC
TRBJ2-1 | . | TRBV27 | many | CASSLDHNEQFF | TGTGCCAGCAGCTTGGACCATAATGAGCAGTTCTTC